Below are 13 T cell receptor beta chains sequenced from a single sample in a study of cytomegalovirus exposure and HLA in healthy donors. The PCR employed 60 Vbeta primers together with 13 Jbeta primers. Assay used: immunoSEQ multiplex PCR; TCRdb lists only in-frame clones, some missing. The sample carries 100,000 or so clones, approximately 80% recorded once. The sample consisted of PBMCs. The receptors originated from a man aged 25 to 40 in good health and CMV-seropositive.

The DNA for the CDR3 is TGTGCCAGCAGTTTTATAGACAGACCCTACGAGCAGTACGTC. Its protein is CASSFIDRPYEQYV. The rearrangement links TRBV27 to TRBJ2-7; tentatively, D is TRBD1 (5 bases). Germline CDR1 MNHEY, CDR2 SMNVEV (reference sequence). This CDR3 has 14 amino acids. Deletions cut 3 bases from V and 2 bases from J, with 11 bases between.

The V call is TRBV10-3, the J call TRBJ2-1; 14 bases fit TRBD2. Germline lookup yields CDR1 ENHRY and CDR2 SYGVKD. The CDR3 loop spans 15 amino acids. The V segment lost 7 bases and the J segment 8 bases; nucleotides outside the gene matches: 7. The CDR3 DNA reads TGTGCCATCAAAAAGGGGGGACTAGCGGGAGATGAGCAGTTCTTC. This translates into CAIKKGGLAGDEQFF.

The V gene is TRBV11-3, the J gene TRBJ2-1, with TRBD2 matching over 8 bases. The V gene end was trimmed by 8 bases and the J gene end by 7 bases; junction bases not matched to a gene: 10. CDR3 length: 14 residues. Germline CDR1 and CDR2: SGHNT and YENEEA. The CDR3 loop is CASRSGSGFNEQFF. The CDR3 DNA is TGTGCCAGCCGAAGCGGGAGCGGTTTTAATGAGCAGTTCTTC.

This clone was counted once. The chain carries TRBV27 and TRBJ2-7; 7 nucleotides line up with TRBD1. The germline CDR1 and CDR2 sequences are MNHEY and SMNVEV (reference sequence). After removal of 4 bases from V and 3 bases from J, the junction contained 3 bases not matched to a gene. The CDR3 is made up of 13 amino acids. This CDR3 is CASSYGTDYEQYF. For the CDR3, the DNA is TGTGCCAGCAGTTACGGGACAGACTACGAGCAGTACTTC.

This rearrangement joins TRBV9 to TRBJ2-7; 7 nucleotides agree with TRBD1. In germline, CDR1 is SGDLS, CDR2 YYNGEE. Losses at the gene ends were 0 bases for V and 0 bases for J; bases not matched to a gene: 6. CDR3 size: 16 residues. The DNA of the CDR3 is TGTGCCAGCAGCGTAGGAATGGGACAGAGCTCCTACGAGCAGTACTTC. The encoded protein is CASSVGMGQSSYEQYF.

The chain carries TRBV6-1 and TRBJ1-1, with D possibly being TRBD1 (5 bases). The CDR3 has 14 residues. Trimming shortened V by 6 bases and J by 0 bases, and 11 bases separated the two germline ends. The germline V gene encodes CDR1 MNHNS and CDR2 SASEGT. The CDR3 protein is CASREGPVNTEAFF. In DNA form, the CDR3 reads TGTGCCAGCAGGGAGGGGCCGGTGAACACTGAAGCTTTCTTT.

V is TRBV28 and J is TRBJ2-2, with 8 bases identical to TRBD2. Trimming at V came to 2 bases and at J to 7 bases, leaving 9 bases not matched to a gene. This CDR3 has 16 residues. In germline, CDR1 is MDHEN, CDR2 SYDVKM. Written as DNA, the CDR3 is TGTGCCAGCAGTTTACATCCAGCGGGAGCTGGCGGGGAGCTGTTTTTT. Translating it yields CASSLHPAGAGGELFF.

This clone was picked up a small number of times. In DNA form, the CDR3 reads TGTGCCTGGAGTGTACACCCCTCTGGGGCCAACGTCCTGACTTTC. Protein product: CAWSVHPSGANVLTF. The chain joins TRBV30 to TRBJ2-6; the D is unclear. Per germline, CDR1 GTSNPN and CDR2 SVGIG (reference sequence). CDR3 size: 15 residues. The germline V and J ends were trimmed by 0 bases and 0 bases, with 6 bases remaining between them.

The V and J genes are TRBV25-1 and TRBJ2-3; D uncertain. The ends were cut back, 1 base at V and 0 bases at J, with 8 bases in the middle. The length of the CDR3 is 15 residues. Germline V gene data show CDR1 as MGHDK and CDR2 as SYGVNS. In DNA, the CDR3 is TGTGCCAGCAGTGAATTTGGCAGAAGCACAGATACGCAGTATTTT. Amino acids: CASSEFGRSTDTQYF.

The rearrangement links TRBV27 to TRBJ1-1; 7 nucleotides match TRBD1. V was clipped by 3 bases and J by 0 bases; unmatched bases: 13. This CDR3 is 18 amino acids long. Germline V lookup: CDR1 MNHEY, CDR2 SMNVEV (reference sequence). The chain's CDR3 is CASSLGAGTDFMNTEAFF. CDR3 coding DNA: TGTGCCAGCAGTTTGGGTGCCGGGACAGACTTTATGAACACTGAAGCTTTCTTT.

This clone has only one observation. The rearrangement joins TRBV7-8 to TRBJ2-7, with 7 bases lining up with TRBD1. Unmatched junction bases numbered 9, after V lost 7 bases and J lost 0 bases. The CDR3 has 15 amino acids. Germline V gene sequence: CDR1 SGHVS, CDR2 FQNEAQ. CDR3: CASTAMGTASYEQYF. For the CDR3, the DNA is TGTGCCAGCACCGCAATGGGGACAGCCTCCTACGAGCAGTACTTC.

This clone was detected only a few times. The chain is built from TRBV2 and TRBJ1-1; a weak D match, TRBD1 (5 bases). Germline V lookup: CDR1 SNHLY, CDR2 FYNNEI. The ends were cut back, 0 bases at V and 1 base at J, with 18 bases in the middle. The CDR3 runs to 18 residues. CDR3 amino acids: CASSEAPPGGLWNTEAFF. The CDR3 region has the DNA TGTGCCAGCAGTGAAGCCCCGCCGGGGGGACTGTGGAACACTGAAGCTTTCTTT.

The J gene is TRBJ2-7, the V gene TRBV2; weak D call: TRBD2 (6 bases). The ends were cut back, 4 bases at V and 5 bases at J, with 12 bases in the middle. Germline V CDR1 and CDR2: SNHLY, FYNNEI. This CDR3 has 13 amino acids. The CDR3 DNA is TGTGCCAGCAGTGTCCGCGCGGGACACGAGCAGTACTTC. Protein product: CASSVRAGHEQYF.